Below are 7 T cell receptor beta chains sequenced from a single sample in a study of blood T cell repertoires in COVID-19. Sequenced by immunoSEQ multiplex PCR; TCRdb stores in-frame clones only, minus some. The sample contains about 170,000 clones, around 81% of which appear only once. The specimen was peripheral blood. These TCRs come from a man aged 65-85 years with active or convalescent COVID-19.

The chain uses TRBV4-3 and TRBJ2-7; 10 bases are a match to TRBD2. CDR3 length equals 16 residues. The germline V gene encodes CDR1 LGHNA and CDR2 YSLEER. V shed 0 bases, J shed 3 bases, and the junction held 5 bases outside the gene matches. The CDR3 here is CASSQDSSGSVYEQYF. The CDR3 DNA reads TGCGCCAGCAGCCAAGATTCTAGCGGGAGTGTCTACGAGCAGTACTTC.

This clone has just a few counts. The CDR3 sequence: CASSEGVGNQPQHF. Written as DNA, the CDR3 is TGTGCCAGCAGTGAAGGCGTGGGCAATCAGCCCCAGCATTTT. The rearrangement joins TRBV2 to TRBJ1-5; D not resolved. Germline V lookup: CDR1 SNHLY, CDR2 FYNNEI. There are 14 residues in the CDR3. V lost 1 base, J lost 2 bases, and 6 bases lay in between. Together with reference TRBV2 and TRBJ1-5, the CDR3 gives the full variable domain: EPEVTQTPSHQVTQMGQEVILRCVPISNHLYFYWYRQILGQKVEFLVSFYNNEISEKSEIFDDQFSVERPDGSNFTLKIRSTKLEDSAMYFCASSEGVGNQPQHFGDGTRLSIL.

The chain carries TRBV24-1 and TRBJ2-2, with D perhaps TRBD1 (5 bases). Germline CDR1 is KGHDR and CDR2 is SFDVKD. The CDR3 is 15 amino acids. Trimming stripped 9 bases from V and 2 bases from J, with 15 bases between. The CDR3: CATGDSAVNTGELFF. In DNA form, the CDR3 reads TGTGCCACCGGCGACAGTGCTGTCAACACCGGGGAGCTGTTTTTT.

The rearrangement joins TRBV10-3 to TRBJ2-7, with 7 bases matching TRBD1. The V segment lost 5 bases and the J segment 6 bases; nucleotides outside the gene matches: 7. The CDR3 has 13 amino acids. The germline V gene has CDR1 ENHRY and CDR2 SYGVKD. The chain's CDR3 is CAISRDSGAEQYF. CDR3 DNA sequence: TGTGCCATCAGTCGGGACAGTGGTGCCGAGCAGTACTTC.

The chain has TRBV24-1 and TRBJ2-3; 9 positions agree with TRBD1. This CDR3 is built from 18 residues. Trimming took 1 base from V and 4 from J; bases not matched to a gene: 11. Germline CDR1 reads KGHDR; CDR2 reads SFDVKD. DNA for the CDR3: TGTGCCACCAGTGATTTCGGGACAGGGAGTAGCGGCTCAGATACGCAGTATTTT. Amino acids: CATSDFGTGSSGSDTQYF.

J is TRBJ2-1 and V is TRBV7-2; 10 bases align to TRBD2. Germline V gene data show CDR1 as SGHTA and CDR2 as FQGNSA. The CDR3 runs 16 residues. Trimming cost V 5 bases and J 4 bases; bases outside gene matches: 8. The CDR3 loop is CASSPVGTSVYNEQFF. In nucleotides, the CDR3 is TGTGCCAGCAGCCCTGTGGGGACTAGCGTTTACAATGAGCAGTTCTTC.

J is TRBJ2-7 and V is TRBV5-1; 14 nucleotides align to TRBD2. Trimming removed 4 bases from V and 0 bases from J; junction bases left unmatched: 6. This CDR3 region has 17 residues. Germline assignment: CDR1 SGHRS and CDR2 YFSETQ. The chain's CDR3 is CASSPGLAGVFSYEQYF. The CDR3 DNA is TGCGCCAGCAGCCCGGGACTAGCGGGGGTCTTCTCCTACGAGCAGTACTTC.